The 11 T cell receptor beta chains below come from one sample, sequenced in a study of blood T cell repertoires in COVID-19. Profiling relied on immunoSEQ multiplex PCR, and the TCRdb table lists in-frame clones only, not all of them. The table has about 300,000 clones, approximately 88% seen once. The source material was peripheral blood. These receptors all stem from a woman under 40 who had recovered from COVID-19.

The rearrangement joins TRBV7-2 to TRBJ2-5, with D possibly being TRBD2 (5 bases). CDR3 length equals 14 residues. Germline lookup yields CDR1 SGHTA and CDR2 FQGNSA. With 7 bases removed from V and 2 bases from J, the gap between germline ends came to 14 bases. CDR3 in amino acids: CASNTLGGQETQYF. The CDR3 DNA is TGTGCCAGCAACACCCTAGGAGGTCAAGAGACCCAGTACTTC.

J is TRBJ1-1 and V is TRBV6-5, with D possibly being TRBD1 (6 bases). V gave up 8 bases and J gave up 4 bases, with 11 bases separating them. Looked up from germline, CDR1 is MNHEY and CDR2 is SVGAGI. The CDR3 has 12 amino acids. The CDR3 reads CASYRALTEAFF. The CDR3 DNA reads as TGTGCCAGCTACAGGGCCCTCACTGAAGCTTTCTTT.

The DNA of the CDR3 is TGTGCCAGCAGCTTGGCGGGGGGCTCGTATGGCTACACCTTC. It translates to CASSLAGGSYGYTF. This chain connects TRBV5-4 to TRBJ1-2; weak D call: TRBD1 (6 bases). Germline V lookup: CDR1 SGHNT, CDR2 YYREEE (reference sequence). V lost 0 bases and J 5 bases, leaving 11 bases between the germline ends. This CDR3 region has 14 residues. Filled out from reference TRBV5-4 and TRBJ1-2, the complete variable domain reads ETGVTQSPTHLIKTRGQQVTLRCSSQSGHNTVSWYQQALGQGPQFIFQYYREEENGRGNFPPRFSGLQFPNYSSELNVNALELDDSALYLCASSLAGGSYGYTFGSGTRLTVV.

The chain combines TRBV2 with TRBJ1-1; a possible D gene is TRBD1 (5 bases). This CDR3 region has 13 residues. Germline V gene data show CDR1 as SNHLY and CDR2 as FYNNEI. Trimming cost V 4 bases and J 5 bases, with 11 bases left between them. The CDR3 protein is CASSGAGTTEAFF. CDR3 sequence (DNA): TGTGCCAGCAGTGGGGCAGGGACTACTGAAGCTTTCTTT. Full variable domain (rest looked up from reference TRBV2 and TRBJ1-1): EPEVTQTPSHQVTQMGQEVILRCVPISNHLYFYWYRQILGQKVEFLVSFYNNEISEKSEIFDDQFSVERPDGSNFTLKIRSTKLEDSAMYFCASSGAGTTEAFFGQGTRLTVV.

The rearrangement links TRBV6-5 to TRBJ1-2, with 7 positions matching TRBD1. The germline gives CDR1 MNHEY, CDR2 SVGAGI. This CDR3 region has 13 residues. V lost 2 bases, J lost 6 bases, and 3 bases stayed unmatched. The CDR3 protein is CASSYRGQHGYTF. Written as DNA, the CDR3 is TGTGCCAGCAGTTACAGGGGGCAGCATGGCTACACCTTC.

This clone was observed once. This chain uses TRBV19 with TRBJ2-1; possibly TRBD1 for D (6 bases). The CDR3 extends over 14 amino acids. V lost 7 bases and J lost 4, with 14 bases in between. Germline CDR1 and CDR2: LNHDA and SQIVND (reference sequence). CDR3 sequence (DNA): TGTGCCAGTACGCGAGACAGGCAATACAATGAGCAGTTCTTC. This translates into CASTRDRQYNEQFF.

The chain uses TRBV19 and TRBJ1-3, with 8 positions matching TRBD1. The CDR3 sequence is 16 residues long. The trim removed 7 bases at V and 1 base at J, leaving 9 bases unmatched. Germline assignment: CDR1 LNHDA and CDR2 SQIVND (reference sequence). In DNA form, the CDR3 reads TGTGCCAGTAAATCAGGGGGCCTGGAATCTGGAAACACCATATATTTT. It encodes CASKSGGLESGNTIYF.

The chain employs TRBV6-1 and TRBJ1-4; D is unresolved. With 2 bases removed from V and 4 bases from J, the gap between germline ends came to 8 bases. The germline gives CDR1 MNHNS, CDR2 SASEGT. The CDR3 has 14 amino acids. CDR3 residues: CASSEQADNEKLFF. The CDR3 nucleotides read TGTGCCAGCAGTGAACAGGCCGATAATGAAAAACTGTTTTTT.

This chain connects TRBV11-2 to TRBJ1-3, with a possible D match to TRBD1 (6 bases). Germline CDR1 is SGHAT and CDR2 is FQNNGV. This CDR3 region has 16 residues. V lost 4 bases, J lost 3 bases, and 16 bases lay in between. The CDR3 loop is CASSSRRGSSGNTIYF. The DNA for the CDR3 is TGTGCCAGCAGCTCTCGCAGGGGATCGAGTGGAAACACCATATATTTT.

The chain recombines TRBV7-2 with TRBJ1-2; 10 positions agree with TRBD1. V shed 5 bases and J 3 bases; nucleotides not matched to a gene: 6. Germline V gene lookup returns CDR1 SGHTA and CDR2 FQGNSA. CDR3 length equals 15 residues. Here the CDR3 reads CASSPRQGADYGYTF. CDR3 DNA sequence: TGTGCCAGCAGCCCGAGACAGGGGGCGGACTATGGCTACACCTTC. Full variable domain (remainder filled in from reference TRBV7-2 and TRBJ1-2): GAGVSQSPSNKVTEKGKDVELRCDPISGHTALYWYRQSLGQGLEFLIYFQGNSAPDKSGLPSDRFSAERTGGSVSTLTIQRTQQEDSAVYLCASSPRQGADYGYTFGSGTRLTVV.

CDR3 residues: CASSVLAGDTDTQYF. CDR3 bases: TGTGCCAGCAGCGTATTAGCGGGGGACACAGATACGCAGTATTTT. The genes are TRBV9 and TRBJ2-3; 9 bases are a match to TRBD2. Germline V gene lookup returns CDR1 SGDLS and CDR2 YYNGEE. V gave up 1 base and J gave up 2 bases; unmatched junction bases: 2. The CDR3 consists of 15 residues.